Listed below are T cell receptor beta chains from one sample, sequenced in a study of T cells after yellow fever vaccination. TCRdb re-derived calls from the 5' RACE reads in MiXCR, one entry per CDR3 protein. The sample lists approximately 32,000 distinct CDR3 sequences, approximately 10% occurring once. Sequenced material: PBMCs, either bulk or a sorted T-cell subset (CD4+, CD8+, memory, or dextramer-sorted; not recorded which), taken roughly 15 days after the first yellow fever vaccination. Receptors were obtained from a young man who received the YFV17D yellow fever vaccine. CDR3s include the opening cysteine and the closing phenylalanine or tryptophan. Fields, in order: V gene, J gene, CDR3 length, clone size, D gene, CDR3 DNA, CDR3 protein. The D gene is left open where the match is weak. A clone size is listed for some rows: how often the clone was seen (once, few, many), or a class if it is expanded.

TRBV9,TRBJ2-5,13,many,-,TGTGCCAGCAGCGATGGGGGGAGGGAGACCCAGTACTTC,CASSDGGRETQYF
TRBV7-2,TRBJ2-3,12,many,-,TGTGCCAGCAGGCCCCAGTCAGATACGCAGTATTTT,CASRPQSDTQYF
TRBV5-4,TRBJ2-1,13,many,-,TGTGCCAGCAGCCCGTGGCCGAGGAATGAGCAGTTCTTC,CASSPWPRNEQFF
TRBV9,TRBJ2-3,13,many,-,TGTGCCAGCAGCGTAACTAGCACAGATACGCAGTATTTT,CASSVTSTDTQYF
TRBV5-1,TRBJ1-3,17,-,-,TGCGCCAGCAGCTTGGGCCTGGGGGGGGCTTCTGGAAACACCATATATTTT,CASSLGLGGASGNTIYF
TRBV28,TRBJ1-5,15,many,-,TGTGCCAGCAGTTATTCCCCCAGGGCCGGTCAGCCCCAGCATTTT,CASSYSPRAGQPQHF
TRBV2,TRBJ2-3,15,many,TRBD2,TGTGCCAGCAGCGCTCAGGGACTAAACACAGATACGCAGTATTTT,CASSAQGLNTDTQYF
TRBV12-3/TRBV12-4,TRBJ2-5,13,many,-,TGTGCCAGCAGTTTAGGGGAGCAAGAGACCCAGTACTTC,CASSLGEQETQYF
TRBV7-2,TRBJ2-7,12,many,-,TGTGCCAGCGGGAGACAGGGAGGATTGCAGTACTTC,CASGRQGGLQYF
TRBV5-1,TRBJ2-2,14,many,-,TGCGCCAGCAGCTCTCTTACATCAACCGGGGAGCTGTTTTTT,CASSSLTSTGELFF
TRBV5-1,TRBJ2-1,18,many,TRBD2,TGCGCCAGCAGCACCGGCGGAGTAGCGGGGGGGCTGAACAATGAGCAGTTCTTC,CASSTGGVAGGLNNEQFF
TRBV9,TRBJ1-2,13,many,-,TGTGCCAGCAGCCCAGACGGGCTCTCGGGCTACACCTTC,CASSPDGLSGYTF
TRBV12-5,TRBJ1-5,13,many,-,TGTGCTAGTGGTTTGGGTTGGGGACAGCCCCAGCATTTT,CASGLGWGQPQHF
TRBV5-6,TRBJ1-1,14,-,-,TGTGCCAGCAGCTTGGCCTCCTGGAACACTGAAGCTTTCTTT,CASSLASWNTEAFF
TRBV7-2,TRBJ2-2,16,-,TRBD2,TGTGCCAGCAGCCCCAGCGGGGGGACGAACACCGGGGAGCTGTTTTTT,CASSPSGGTNTGELFF
TRBV10-3,TRBJ1-4,13,many,-,TGTGCCATCAGTGAGATGGGCGGTGAAAAACTGTTTTTT,CAISEMGGEKLFF
TRBV7-9,TRBJ2-5,14,many,-,TGTGCCAGCAGCTGGTCCTCAGGGGCGGAGACCCAGTACTTC,CASSWSSGAETQYF
TRBV6-5,TRBJ2-3,15,many,-,TGTGCCAGCAGTTACATCAGAGACCCCCGTATCCTAGAGTATTTT,CASSYIRDPRILEYF
TRBV4-1,TRBJ1-1,16,many,-,TGCGCCAGCAGCCAAGGCCGAGGGGTCAGGAACACTGAAGCTTTCTTT,CASSQGRGVRNTEAFF
TRBV12-5,TRBJ1-5,13,many,TRBD1,TGTGCTAGTGGTTGGACAGGCGGTCAGCCCCAGCATTTT,CASGWTGGQPQHF
TRBV4-3,TRBJ2-6,16,many,-,TGCGCCAGCAGCCAAGAGAGTAGCTCTGGGGCCAACGTCCTGACTTTC,CASSQESSSGANVLTF
TRBV20-1,TRBJ2-2,14,many,TRBD2,TGCAGTGCTAGGGGACTAGCGAGCACCGGGGAGCTGTTTTTT,CSARGLASTGELFF
TRBV20-1,TRBJ2-3,14,many,TRBD2,TGCAGTGCTCCCCTTAGCGGGGGGGGGGATACGCAGTATTTT,CSAPLSGGGDTQYF
TRBV4-3,TRBJ2-3,17,many,-,TGCGCCAGCAGCCAAGATATAGGGACTTCAAGCACAGATACGCAGTATTTT,CASSQDIGTSSTDTQYF
TRBV5-4,TRBJ2-1,15,many,TRBD1,TGTGCCAGCAGCTTGGGGACAGGGGAGTGGAATGAGCAGTTCTTC,CASSLGTGEWNEQFF
TRBV18,TRBJ2-6,17,many,-,TGTGCCAGCTCACCGAGGGCAGCGACCTCTGGGGCCAACGTCCTGACTTTC,CASSPRAATSGANVLTF
TRBV6-4,TRBJ2-3,16,many,TRBD2,TGTGCCAGCAGTGAGTCTAGCGGGGGCCAACTTGATACGCAGTATTTT,CASSESSGGQLDTQYF
TRBV29-1,TRBJ1-1,14,many,-,TGCAGCGTCTCCCTAAACGCGGGAAACACTGAAGCTTTCTTT,CSVSLNAGNTEAFF
TRBV7-2,TRBJ2-1,13,many,TRBD1,TGTGCCAGCAGCGGGGGGACAGGGGGGGAGCAGTTCTTC,CASSGGTGGEQFF
TRBV5-8,TRBJ1-1,15,many,-,TGTGCCAGCAGCTTGGCGGGACGGGTGAACACTGAAGCTTTCTTT,CASSLAGRVNTEAFF
TRBV6-2/TRBV6-3,TRBJ2-5,19,many,TRBD2,TGTGCCAGCAGTTACCTAACCCGCCCTAGCGGGGAACGTCAAGAGACCCAGTACTTC,CASSYLTRPSGERQETQYF
TRBV5-1,TRBJ2-5,13,-,-,TGCGCCAGCACCAAAGGGGGTCGAGAGACCCAGTACTTC,CASTKGGRETQYF
TRBV7-9,TRBJ2-1,15,many,-,TGTGCCAGCAGCTTAGTGGCTAGCAACCACAATGAGCAGTTCTTC,CASSLVASNHNEQFF
TRBV7-9,TRBJ2-1,16,few,TRBD2,TGTGCCAGCACCATGACTACTAGCGGGGGGATCAATGAGCAGTTCTTC,CASTMTTSGGINEQFF
TRBV4-2,TRBJ2-1,13,many,-,TGTGCCAGCAGCCAAGCTAAGGCTACCGAGCAGTTCTTC,CASSQAKATEQFF
TRBV5-6,TRBJ1-1,13,many,-,TGTGCCAGCAGCTTGAGGGGCGGCACTGAAGCTTTCTTT,CASSLRGGTEAFF
TRBV24-1,TRBJ2-2,15,medium-sized,TRBD2,TGTGCCACCAGTGATTTAGCGGGGGACACCGGGGAGCTGTTTTTT,CATSDLAGDTGELFF
TRBV12-3/TRBV12-4,TRBJ1-5,14,many,-,TGTGCCAGCAGTCTTGTTTCGGGCAATCAGCCCCAGCATTTT,CASSLVSGNQPQHF
TRBV10-3,TRBJ2-6,14,many,-,TGTGCCACCACGGTCGGCTCTGGGGCCAACGTCCTGACTTTC,CATTVGSGANVLTF
TRBV6-1,TRBJ2-1,17,many,TRBD1,TGTGCCAGCAGCCGCAGGGGGAATTCACTCAGCAACAATGAGCAGTTCTTC,CASSRRGNSLSNNEQFF
TRBV12-3/TRBV12-4,TRBJ2-3,12,-,-,TGTGACAGCAGTCCCAGCACGGATACGCAGTATTTT,CDSSPSTDTQYF
TRBV20-1,TRBJ2-1,13,many,TRBD1,TGCAGTGCTAGATCGACAGGGGGGGATGAGCAGTTCTTC,CSARSTGGDEQFF
TRBV29-1,TRBJ2-1,11,many,TRBD2,TGCAGCGCTCGACTAGCGAATGAGCAGTTCTTC,CSARLANEQFF
TRBV24-1,TRBJ2-2,13,many,-,TGTGCCACCAGTGAGGGAAACACCGGGGAGCTGTTTTTT,CATSEGNTGELFF
TRBV7-2,TRBJ2-3,15,many,TRBD2,TGTGCCAGCAGCGATCCGGGACTAGCAATGAATACGCAGTATTTT,CASSDPGLAMNTQYF
TRBV5-5,TRBJ1-2,13,many,TRBD1,TGTGCCAGCAGCTCTCAGGGGGCTGGTGGCTACACCTTC,CASSSQGAGGYTF
TRBV6-5,TRBJ1-1,13,many,-,TGTGCCAGCAGTACACAAGTGGACACTGAAGCTTTCTTT,CASSTQVDTEAFF
TRBV6-6,TRBJ2-1,12,many,-,TGTGCCAGCAGTTATGGGTTCGATGAGCAGTTCTTC,CASSYGFDEQFF
TRBV12-3/TRBV12-4,TRBJ1-5,15,many,-,TGTGCCAGCAGTTTTGGGCAGGGGAACAATCAGCCCCAGCATTTT,CASSFGQGNNQPQHF
TRBV11-2,TRBJ2-2,16,many,TRBD2,TGTGCCAGCAGCTTATTAGCGGGGGTTTACACCGGGGAGCTGTTTTTT,CASSLLAGVYTGELFF
TRBV6-6,TRBJ2-3,13,many,-,TGTGCCAGCAGCTGGACAGACACAGATACGCAGTATTTT,CASSWTDTDTQYF
TRBV6-5,TRBJ1-1,14,many,TRBD1,TGTGCCAGCAGTCCGACAGGGCGGAACACTGAAGCTTTCTTT,CASSPTGRNTEAFF
TRBV20-1,TRBJ1-1,14,many,-,TGCAGTGCTAGCCACCCAGGGGTGAACACTGAAGCTTTCTTT,CSASHPGVNTEAFF
TRBV5-8,TRBJ2-1,17,many,-,TGTGCCAGCAGCTTGGGAAAATGGGTGCGAATACAGAATGAGCAGTTCTTC,CASSLGKWVRIQNEQFF
TRBV6-5,TRBJ1-1,15,few,TRBD1,TGTGCCAGCAGTTACTACGGGACAGTGGTCACTGAAGCTTTCTTT,CASSYYGTVVTEAFF